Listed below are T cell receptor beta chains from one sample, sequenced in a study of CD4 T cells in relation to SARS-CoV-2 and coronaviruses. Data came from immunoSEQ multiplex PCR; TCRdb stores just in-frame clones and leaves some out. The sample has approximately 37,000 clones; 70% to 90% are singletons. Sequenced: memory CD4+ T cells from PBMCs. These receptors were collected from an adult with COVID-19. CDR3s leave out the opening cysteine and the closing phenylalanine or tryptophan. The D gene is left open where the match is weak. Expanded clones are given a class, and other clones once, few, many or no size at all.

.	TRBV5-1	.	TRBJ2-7	ASSPSPSGRGAYEQY
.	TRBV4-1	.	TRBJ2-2	ASSPILKSGELF
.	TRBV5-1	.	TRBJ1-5	ASSLDVGDQPQH
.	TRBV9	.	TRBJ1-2	ASSVDGWDGYT
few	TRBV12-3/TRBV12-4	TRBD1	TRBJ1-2	ASRSTGIYGYT
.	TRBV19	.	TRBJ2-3	ASSRRNTGTDTQY
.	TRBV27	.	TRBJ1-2	ASSSLAGVRDGYT
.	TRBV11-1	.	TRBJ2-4	ASSLNIAKNIQY
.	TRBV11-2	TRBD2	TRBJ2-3	ASSLLGDYTDTQY
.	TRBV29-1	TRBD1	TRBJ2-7	SAGTGPYEQY
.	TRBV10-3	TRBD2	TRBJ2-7	AISDRGLAARYEQY
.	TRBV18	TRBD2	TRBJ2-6	ASSPGLDSGANVLT
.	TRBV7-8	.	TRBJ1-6	ASSLAERPINSPLH
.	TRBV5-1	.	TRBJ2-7	ASRYSPDSIASEQY
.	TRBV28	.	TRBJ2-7	ASIRDGPYEQY
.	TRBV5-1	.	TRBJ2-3	ASSFTDTQY
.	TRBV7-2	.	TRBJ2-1	ASSLASKNEQF
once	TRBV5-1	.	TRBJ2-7	ASSLEILSGQY
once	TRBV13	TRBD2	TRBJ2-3	ASTVGLAGGRGTDTQY
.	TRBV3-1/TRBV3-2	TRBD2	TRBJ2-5	ATTGTSGFATQY
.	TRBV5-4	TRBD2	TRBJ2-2	ASSLGWGGRSGGELF
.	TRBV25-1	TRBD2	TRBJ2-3	ASSDASGSPDTQY
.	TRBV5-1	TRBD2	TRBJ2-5	ASSLAAGLAGSQETQY
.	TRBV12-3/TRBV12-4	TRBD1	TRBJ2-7	ASSPQPRDRED
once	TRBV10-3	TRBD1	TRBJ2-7	AIGRPGQGEYEQY
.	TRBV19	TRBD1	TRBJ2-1	ASRTGTGGYEQF
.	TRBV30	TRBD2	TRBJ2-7	AWSVGSGRHEQY
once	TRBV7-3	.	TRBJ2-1	ASSPQTGNEQF
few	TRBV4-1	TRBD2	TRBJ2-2	ASSQETSRRGELF
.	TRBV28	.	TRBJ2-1	ASSPLAGTYNEQF
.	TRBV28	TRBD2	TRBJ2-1	ASRDSGGVYNEQF
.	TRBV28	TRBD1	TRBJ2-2	ASSSGGWDTGELF
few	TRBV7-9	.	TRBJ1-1	ASSPLVEAF
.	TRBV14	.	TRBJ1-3	ASSQDPGVINTIY
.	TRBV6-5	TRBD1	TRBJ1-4	ASSTGGAYEKLF
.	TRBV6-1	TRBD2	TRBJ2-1	ASSEAPSGITYNEQF